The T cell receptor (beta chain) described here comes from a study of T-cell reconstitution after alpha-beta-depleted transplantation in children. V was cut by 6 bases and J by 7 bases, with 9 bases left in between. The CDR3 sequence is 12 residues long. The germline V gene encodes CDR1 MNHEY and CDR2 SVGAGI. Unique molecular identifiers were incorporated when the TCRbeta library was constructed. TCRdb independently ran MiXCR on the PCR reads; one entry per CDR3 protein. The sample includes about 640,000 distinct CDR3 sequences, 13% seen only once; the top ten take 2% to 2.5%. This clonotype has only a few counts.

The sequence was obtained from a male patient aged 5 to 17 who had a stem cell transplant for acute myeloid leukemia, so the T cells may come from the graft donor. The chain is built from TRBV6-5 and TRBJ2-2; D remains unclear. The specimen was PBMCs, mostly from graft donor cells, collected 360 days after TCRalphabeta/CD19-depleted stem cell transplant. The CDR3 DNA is TGTGCCAGCAGCCGGATAAGCGGGGAGCTGTTTTTT. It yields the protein CASSRISGELFF.